This T cell receptor (beta chain) appears in the sequencing data of a study of T cell responses to AZD1222 COVID-19 vaccine. Study as a whole: Second-dose intervals near 4 or 12 weeks were combined. Findings and caveats of the study: Spike-specific TCR breadth and depth grew following two AZD1222 doses. The study found vaccine-associated CD4 TCRs spanning spike, dominant at 160-218 and 743-854. Donors in the cohort were predominantly white British and more often female, and clonal diversity was possibly underestimated.

The repertoire was sequenced with immunoSEQ multiplex PCR; TCRdb's copy has only in-frame clones and lacks some. The data contain about 92,000 clones, about 89% of them singletons. In the case of this clone: What it binds is unknown.

CDR1 and CDR2 from the germline V gene are SGDLS and YYNGEE. This CDR3 is built from 15 residues. V was shortened by 6 bases and J by 4 bases, with 19 bases between the two germline ends. This specimen consisted of peripheral blood, obtained on day 0 of AZD1222 vaccination. V is TRBV9 and J is TRBJ1-2; D is uncertain. The clonotype was recovered from an adult in good health. The CDR3 is CASTPSTQHIYGYTF. The DNA for the CDR3 is TGTGCCAGCACCCCATCGACCCAACATATCTATGGCTACACCTTC.